Detailed here is one T cell receptor beta chain. This record comes from a study of blood T cell repertoires in COVID-19. Study details: Acute and convalescent COVID-19 specimens originated in the United States, Italy and Spain. T cells, B-cell-depleted T cells, or PBMCs supplied cDNA or gDNA.

The CDR3 length is 15 residues. V was cut by 0 bases and J by 2 bases, with 11 bases left in between. Germline CDR1 and CDR2: SGHRS and YFSETQ. As originally analysed: The assay estimated nucleated cells by amplifying reference gene primers. Using immunoSEQ multiplex PCR, the repertoire was profiled, and TCRdb retains in-frame clones only, with some absent. V and J calls and clone size are copied from that table; D and trimming were computed from the DNA. The data hold roughly 120,000 clones, with about 91% observed a single time. Sequenced sample: peripheral blood. This TCR came from a woman aged 50 to 60 with active or convalescent COVID-19. The chain is built from TRBV5-1 and TRBJ1-1, with D possibly matching TRBD1 (6 bases). The CDR3 DNA follows: TGCGCCAGCAGCTTGGGGGCAGGGGCAAACACTGAAGCTTTCTTT. This gives the protein CASSLGAGANTEAFF.